This T cell receptor (beta chain) was captured by sequencing in a study of early T cells in non-severe SARS-CoV-2 infection. In this sample, this clonotype turned up many times. The CDR3 runs to 14 residues. Trimming pared 5 bases from V and 4 bases from J, leaving 12 bases between. Germline CDR1 is PRHDT and CDR2 is FYEKMQ (reference sequence). TCRdb re-derived calls from the 5' RACE reads in MiXCR, one entry per CDR3 protein. The sample holds 30,000 to 35,000 distinct CDR3 sequences, approximately 6% seen once. The sample consisted of whole blood. This chain connects TRBV13 to TRBJ2-1; D is perhaps TRBD1 (6 bases). The receptor was isolated from an adult who was a healthcare worker with PCR-confirmed SARS-CoV-2 infection or an uninfected control (not recorded which). CDR3 DNA sequence: TGTGCCAGCAGCGCTCGGACAGTTTACAATGAGCAGTTCTTC. Its protein product is CASSARTVYNEQFF. Supplemented by reference TRBV13 and TRBJ2-1, the full variable domain reads AAGVIQSPRHLIKEKRETATLKCYPIPRHDTVYWYQQGPGQDPQFLISFYEKMQSDKGSIPDRFSAQQFSDYHSELNMSSLELGDSALYFCASSARTVYNEQFFGPGTRLTVL.